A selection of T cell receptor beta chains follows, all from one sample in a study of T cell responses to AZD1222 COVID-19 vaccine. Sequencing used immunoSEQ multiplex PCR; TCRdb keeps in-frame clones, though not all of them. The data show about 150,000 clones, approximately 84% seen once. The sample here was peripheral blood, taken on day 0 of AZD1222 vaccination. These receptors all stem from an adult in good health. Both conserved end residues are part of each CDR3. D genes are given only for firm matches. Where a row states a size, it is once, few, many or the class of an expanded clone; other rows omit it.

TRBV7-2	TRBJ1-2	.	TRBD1	CASSLWQGDVYTF	TGTGCCAGCAGCTTATGGCAGGGGGATGTCTACACCTTC
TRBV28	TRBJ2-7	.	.	CASSLGTYEQYF	TGTGCCAGCAGTTTAGGGACCTACGAGCAGTACTTC
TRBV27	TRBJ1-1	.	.	CASSFNRPMNTEAFF	TGTGCCAGCAGTTTCAACAGGCCGATGAACACTGAAGCTTTCTTT
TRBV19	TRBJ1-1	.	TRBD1	CASSPFLRQGKNTEAFF	TGTGCCAGTAGTCCCTTCCTCAGACAGGGGAAGAACACTGAAGCTTTCTTT
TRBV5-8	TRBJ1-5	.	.	CASSLSLLGVRGNQPQHF	TGTGCCAGCAGCTTGTCGTTATTGGGTGTCCGTGGCAATCAGCCCCAGCATTTT
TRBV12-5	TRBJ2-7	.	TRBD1	CASGLEGGHEQYF	TGTGCTAGTGGCCTGGAAGGGGGCCACGAGCAGTACTTC
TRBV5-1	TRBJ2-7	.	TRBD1	CASSPGGTGWLYEQYF	TGCGCCAGCAGCCCGGGCGGGACAGGGTGGCTCTACGAGCAGTACTTC
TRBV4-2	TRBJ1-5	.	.	CASSQVRQEGYQPQHF	TGTGCCAGCAGCCAAGTCCGACAGGAGGGGTATCAGCCCCAGCATTTT
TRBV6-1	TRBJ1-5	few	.	CASSEGARQPQHF	TGTGCCAGCAGTGAGGGGGCTCGGCAGCCCCAGCATTTT
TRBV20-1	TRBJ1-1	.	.	CRASSNTEAFF	TGCCGGGCCTCATCCAACACTGAAGCTTTCTTT
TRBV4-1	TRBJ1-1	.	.	CASSRTVLQNTEAFF	TGCGCCAGCAGCCGGACAGTATTGCAGAACACTGAAGCTTTCTTT
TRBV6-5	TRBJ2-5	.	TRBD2	CAGAAGPLQETQYF	TGTGCCGGAGCAGCGGGGCCCCTCCAAGAGACCCAGTACTTC
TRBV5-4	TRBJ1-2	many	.	CASSLGTGTGYTF	TGTGCCAGCAGCTTGGGGACCGGGACAGGCTACACCTTC
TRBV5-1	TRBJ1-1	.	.	CASSPSVGTEAFF	TGCGCCAGCAGCCCTAGTGTTGGCACTGAAGCTTTCTTT
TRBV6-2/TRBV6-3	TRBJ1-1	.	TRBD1	CASSWQGASTEAFF	TGTGCCAGCAGTTGGCAGGGGGCGAGTACTGAAGCTTTCTTT
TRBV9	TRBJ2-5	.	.	CASSVEGGGRQETQYF	TGTGCCAGCAGCGTAGAGGGAGGGGGGCGACAAGAGACCCAGTACTTC
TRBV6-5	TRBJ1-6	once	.	CASSYSIGDSPLHF	TGTGCCAGCAGTTACTCGATTGGGGATTCACCCCTCCACTTT
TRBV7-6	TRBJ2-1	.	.	CASSLVARPQGRVDNEQFF	TGTGCCAGCAGCTTAGTAGCCCGTCCACAGGGTCGGGTGGACAATGAGCAGTTCTTC
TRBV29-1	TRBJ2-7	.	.	CSVRKQGVGEQYF	TGCAGCGTTAGGAAACAGGGAGTGGGCGAGCAGTACTTC
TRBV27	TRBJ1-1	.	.	CASSSMTPVGVAFF	TGTGCCAGCAGTTCGATGACCCCAGTTGGAGTAGCTTTCTTT
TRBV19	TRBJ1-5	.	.	CASTPHRALNQPQHF	TGTGCCAGTACCCCACATAGGGCTCTCAATCAGCCCCAGCATTTT
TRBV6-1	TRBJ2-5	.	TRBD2	CASSESWAGVRRTQYF	TGTGCCAGCAGTGAAAGTTGGGCGGGGGTCAGGCGGACCCAGTACTTC
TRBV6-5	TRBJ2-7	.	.	CASSYSGAPYEQYF	TGTGCCAGCAGTTACTCAGGGGCCCCCTACGAGCAGTACTTC
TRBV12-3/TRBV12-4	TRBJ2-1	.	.	CASSLGGPNEQFF	TGTGCCAGCAGTTTGGGGGGGCCCAATGAGCAGTTCTTC
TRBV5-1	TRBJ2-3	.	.	CASSVTWPLSTDTQYF	TGCGCCAGCAGCGTTACATGGCCCTTAAGCACAGATACGCAGTATTTT
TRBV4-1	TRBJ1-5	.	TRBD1	CASSQDLRTGPAEPQHF	TGCGCCAGCAGCCAAGATCTAAGGACAGGGCCCGCTGAGCCCCAGCATTTT
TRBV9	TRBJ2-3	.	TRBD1	CASSLRTGRTDTQYF	TGTGCCAGCAGCTTAAGGACAGGGAGGACAGATACGCAGTATTTT
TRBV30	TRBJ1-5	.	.	CACGQSYGNQPQHF	TGTGCCTGTGGCCAGTCGTACGGGAATCAGCCCCAGCATTTT
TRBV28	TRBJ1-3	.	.	CASSLFRRHLRKGGNTIYF	TGTGCCAGCAGTTTATTTCGTCGACACCTTAGGAAAGGTGGAAACACCATATATTTT
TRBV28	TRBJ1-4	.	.	CASSTTGSSTNEKLFF	TGTGCCAGCAGCACTACAGGGAGTTCAACTAATGAAAAACTGTTTTTT
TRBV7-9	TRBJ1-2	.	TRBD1	CASSLRGQGREYGYTF	TGTGCCAGCAGCTTAAGGGGACAGGGGCGGGAGTATGGCTACACCTTC